The sequence of this TCR beta chain was determined in a study of CD8 T cells in Susac syndrome. This clonotype was found once. RNA amounts of about 0.5 to 1 ug underwent reverse transcription with random hexamers. Across 54 Vbeta and 13 Jbeta, TCR beta CDR3 was amplified with immunoSEQ multiplex PCR. Using its own MiXCR run on the immunoSEQ multiplex PCR reads, TCRdb lists one record per CDR3 protein. The data hold about 120,000 distinct CDR3 sequences, with around 94% observed a single time. The CDR3 covers 14 residues. CDR1 and CDR2 (germline): GTSNPN, SVGIG (reference sequence). Trimming took 2 bases from V and 4 from J, leaving 14 bases between them. Blood CD8+ and CD4+ T cells underwent high-throughput TCR beta sequencing. The study used treatment-naive patients who had stable or active relapsing-remitting disease as multiple sclerosis controls. TEMRA cells were enriched by FACS, while CD8+ and CD4+ T cells were obtained through a negative isolation that was performed magnetically.

Input material: CD4+ T cells from PBMCs. V gene TRBV30 combines with J gene TRBJ1-2, with D perhaps TRBD1 (6 bases). The clonotype originates from a human donor with multiple sclerosis. The CDR3 DNA follows: TGTGCCTGGAGTACAGGGATATGGGGCTATGGCTACACCTTC. It translates to CAWSTGIWGYGYTF.